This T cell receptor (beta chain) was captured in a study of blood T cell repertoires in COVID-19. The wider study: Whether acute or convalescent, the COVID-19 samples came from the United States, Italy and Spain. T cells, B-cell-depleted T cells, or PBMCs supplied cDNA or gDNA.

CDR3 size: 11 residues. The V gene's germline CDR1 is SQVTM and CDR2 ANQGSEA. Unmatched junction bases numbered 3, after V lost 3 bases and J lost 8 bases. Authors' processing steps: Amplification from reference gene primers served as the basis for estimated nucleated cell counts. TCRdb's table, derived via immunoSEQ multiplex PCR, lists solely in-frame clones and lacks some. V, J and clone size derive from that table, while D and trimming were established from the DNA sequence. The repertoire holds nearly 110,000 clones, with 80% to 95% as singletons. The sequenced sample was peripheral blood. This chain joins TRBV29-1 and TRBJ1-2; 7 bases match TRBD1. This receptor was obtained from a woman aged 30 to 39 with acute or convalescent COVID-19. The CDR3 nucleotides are TGCAGCGTTGAGGCAGGGGGGGGCTACACCTTC. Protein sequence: CSVEAGGGYTF.